What follows is one T cell receptor beta chain and its context. This entry is derived from a study of cytomegalovirus exposure and HLA in healthy donors. The CDR3 length is 15 residues. Trimming removed 3 bases from V and 2 bases from J; junction bases left unmatched: 3. Germline CDR1 SEHNR, CDR2 FQNEAQ (reference sequence). Vbeta (60) and Jbeta (13) primers were used in the PCR. Assay: immunoSEQ multiplex PCR; the TCRdb copy retains only in-frame clones and omits some. This listing includes 75,000 to 100,000 clones. Material for sequencing was PBMCs. This chain links TRBV7-9 with TRBJ2-3; 9 positions agree with TRBD2. This sequence was found in a woman aged 60-75 years in good health and CMV-seronegative. CDR3 sequence: CASSLTSGFTDTQYF. The DNA for the CDR3 is TGTGCCAGCAGCTTGACTAGCGGATTCACAGATACGCAGTATTTT.